The 28 T cell receptor beta chains below were found in one sample sequenced in a study of T cell repertoires in cytomegalovirus infection. Antigen specificity for these receptors is unknown. TCRdb re-called the reads through MiXCR, storing one row per CDR3 protein. The sample records about 400,000 distinct CDR3 sequences, about a third being singletons. This material consisted of cultured PBMCs, taken from culture after CMV antigen stimulation. The receptor set was obtained from a human donor in good health (CMV status not recorded). Some clones in this sample may be carry-over from other donors' samples.

This rearrangement joins TRBV20-1 to TRBJ2-1; D not resolved. Trimming removed 7 bases at V and 5 bases at J, with 6 bases between. Per the germline V gene, CDR1 is DFQATT and CDR2 is SNEGSKA (reference sequence). There are 10 residues in the CDR3. The CDR3 spells CSGMDNEQFF. DNA of the CDR3: TGCAGTGGGATGGACAATGAGCAGTTCTTC.

This rearrangement joins TRBV19 to TRBJ1-5; 7 nucleotides align to TRBD1. The trim removed 10 bases at V and 4 bases at J, leaving 7 bases unmatched. Per the germline V gene, CDR1 is LNHDA and CDR2 is SQIVND (reference sequence). This CDR3 region has 13 residues. Written as DNA, the CDR3 is TGTGCCACCCAAGACAGGGAGAATCAGCCCCAGCATTTT. It specifies CATQDRENQPQHF.

The CDR3: CSATYTEAFF. The CDR3 nucleotides read TGCAGTGCTACCTACACTGAAGCTTTCTTT. This sequence joins TRBV20-1 and TRBJ1-1, with no clear D. The CDR3 has 10 amino acids. V gave up 4 bases and J gave up 3 bases, with 3 bases separating them. Germline V lookup: CDR1 DFQATT, CDR2 SNEGSKA (reference sequence).

This clonotype was seen only a few times. The CDR3: CASSPGDHEAFF. CDR3 sequence (DNA): TGTGCCAGCAGCCCAGGGGACCATGAAGCTTTCTTT. The chain employs TRBV11-3 and TRBJ1-1, with a possible D match to TRBD1 (6 bases). Per germline, CDR1 SGHNT and CDR2 YENEEA. Trimming left V 5 bases short and J 7 bases short, with 11 bases between. This CDR3 spans 12 amino acids.

The J gene is TRBJ2-1, the V gene TRBV5-1; D perhaps matches TRBD2 (5 bases). The V and J ends lost 2 bases and 10 bases respectively, with 10 bases between them. From germline, CDR1 is SGHRS and CDR2 YFSETQ. The CDR3 has 12 residues. The CDR3, as DNA: TGCGCCAGCAGCTTACCTTTAGCGGAGCAGTTCTTC. Protein: CASSLPLAEQFF. Full variable domain (outside the CDR3, taken from reference TRBV5-1 and TRBJ2-1): KAGVTQTPRYLIKTRGQQVTLSCSPISGHRSVSWYQQTPGQGLQFLFEYFSETQRNKGNFPGRFSGRQFSNSRSEMNVSTLELGDSALYLCASSLPLAEQFFGPGTRLTVL.

The V call is TRBV20-1, the J call TRBJ2-3; 8 bases match TRBD2. V lost 3 bases, J lost 2 bases, and 4 bases stayed unmatched. Germline V CDR1 and CDR2: DFQATT, SNEGSKA (reference sequence). This CDR3 has 14 residues. The CDR3 here is CSARGREDTDTQYF. In DNA, the CDR3 is TGCAGTGCTAGGGGGCGGGAGGACACAGATACGCAGTATTTT.

The chain joins TRBV11-3 to TRBJ2-7, with D perhaps TRBD1 (5 bases). Per germline, CDR1 SGHNT and CDR2 YENEEA. The ends were cut back, 5 bases at V and 1 base at J, with 9 bases in the middle. CDR3 length equals 13 residues. CDR3 DNA: TGTGCCAGCAGCATAGGACAATCCTACGAGCAGTACGTC. Its translation: CASSIGQSYEQYV.

This clonotype came up a few times. The V call is TRBV27, the J call TRBJ2-2, with a tentative D call TRBD2 (6 bases). The germline gives CDR1 MNHEY, CDR2 SMNVEV (reference sequence). The CDR3 runs to 16 residues. The germline V and J ends were trimmed by 5 bases and 6 bases, with 19 bases remaining between them. The CDR3 loop reads CASSPIGAGRAGELFF. In DNA, the CDR3 is TGTGCCAGCAGTCCAATCGGTGCGGGACGTGCCGGGGAGCTGTTTTTT.

This clonotype was seen a few times. The CDR3 sequence: CASSQEPQGGDTIYF. CDR3 DNA sequence: TGCGCCAGCAGCCAAGAACCCCAGGGTGGGGACACCATATATTTT. The rearrangement joins TRBV4-1 to TRBJ1-3; D might be TRBD1 (5 bases). The V end lost 0 bases, the J end lost 8 bases, and 14 bases lay between the germline ends. The V gene's germline CDR1 is MGHRA and CDR2 YSYEKL. This CDR3 is 15 amino acids long.

The chain has TRBV12-3 or TRBV12-4 and TRBJ2-5, with D perhaps matching TRBD2 (6 bases). The CDR3 loop spans 15 amino acids. Trimming removed 6 bases at V and 3 bases at J, with 17 bases between. The CDR3 DNA follows: TGTGCCAGCAGCCTTCTGGAGGGAGGAGAAGAGACCCAGTACTTC. Its translation is CASSLLEGGEETQYF.

This clonotype was counted between two and nine times. The CDR3, as DNA: TGTGCCAGCAGCTTGGGGGCGGACCGCAATCAGCCCCAGCATTTT. It encodes CASSLGADRNQPQHF. The rearrangement links TRBV7-8 to TRBJ1-5, with a possible D match to TRBD1 (6 bases). The germline CDR1 and CDR2 sequences are SGHVS and FQNEAQ. Trimming left V 3 bases short and J 2 bases short, with 11 bases between. The CDR3 spans 15 residues. The variable domain in full, with the rest retrieved from reference TRBV7-8 and TRBJ1-5, is GAGVSQSPRYKVAKRGQDVALRCDPISGHVSLFWYQQALGQGPEFLTYFQNEAQLDKSGLPSDRFFAERPEGSVSTLKIQRTQQEDSAVYLCASSLGADRNQPQHFGDGTRLSIL.

This clonotype was observed a few times. The chain carries TRBV18 and TRBJ1-2; D not resolved. Trimming pared 2 bases from V and 4 bases from J, leaving 14 bases between. The germline V gene has CDR1 KGHSH and CDR2 LQKENI. The CDR3 length is 15 residues. The CDR3 sequence is CASSPETQTTYGYTF. CDR3 sequence (DNA): TGTGCCAGCTCACCAGAGACACAGACCACCTATGGCTACACCTTC.

This clonotype occurred many times. The chain couples TRBV7-2 to TRBJ2-7; perhaps TRBD2 as D (5 bases). Trimming took off 3 bases at V and 3 bases at J, with 12 bases between the two ends. Germline V gene sequence: CDR1 SGHTA, CDR2 FQGNSA. This CDR3 comprises 14 residues. CDR3 sequence: CASSFPGIDYEQYF. The CDR3 DNA sequence: TGTGCCAGCAGCTTCCCCGGGATCGACTACGAGCAGTACTTC.

The chain carries TRBV7-2 and TRBJ2-3, with D possibly matching TRBD2 (6 bases). The CDR3 is 15 amino acids. From germline, CDR1 is SGHTA and CDR2 FQGNSA. V dropped 1 base and J dropped 3 bases, with 11 bases sitting between them. In DNA, the CDR3 is TGTGCCAGCAGCTTAGTAGCGGCTCCGACAGATACGCAGTATTTT. This encodes CASSLVAAPTDTQYF.

The chain uses TRBV7-9 and TRBJ2-1, with D unresolved. CDR3 size: 17 residues. Trimming took off 5 bases at V and 3 bases at J, with 20 bases between the two ends. Germline V gene data show CDR1 as SEHNR and CDR2 as FQNEAQ (reference sequence). The chain's CDR3 is CASSEKPFLDGYNEQFF. CDR3 nucleotide sequence: TGTGCCAGCAGCGAAAAGCCCTTCCTCGACGGCTACAATGAGCAGTTCTTC.

The chain combines TRBV12-3 or TRBV12-4 with TRBJ1-2; D may be TRBD1 (6 bases). This CDR3 comprises 13 residues. V shed 9 bases and J shed 8 bases, with 19 bases lying between them. For the CDR3, the DNA is TGTGCCAGTCCCTGGGGGGGGCGAGAGGGCTACACCTTC. Translation: CASPWGGREGYTF.

This chain connects TRBV4-1 to TRBJ2-7; D gene ambiguous. Trimming removed 3 bases from V and 0 bases from J, with 6 bases in between. The length of the CDR3 is 13 residues. Germline CDR1 MGHRA, CDR2 YSYEKL. The CDR3: CASSHISSYEQYF. The CDR3 coding sequence is TGCGCCAGCAGCCATATAAGCTCCTACGAGCAGTACTTC.

The rearrangement joins TRBV20-1 to TRBJ1-2; no reliable D call. This CDR3 is built from 14 residues. The germline gives CDR1 DFQATT, CDR2 SNEGSKA (reference sequence). The V gene lost 0 bases and the J gene lost 7 bases, with 15 bases spanning the gap. The CDR3 reads CSARDFGSGSGYTF. CDR3 coding DNA: TGCAGTGCTAGAGATTTCGGATCGGGGAGTGGCTACACCTTC.

This clonotype appeared many times. The rearrangement uses TRBV7-2 and TRBJ2-7, with 9 nucleotides matching TRBD2. Germline V gene lookup returns CDR1 SGHTA and CDR2 FQGNSA. Trimming at V came to 6 bases and at J to 1 base, leaving 7 bases not matched to a gene. The CDR3 is 15 amino acids. CDR3 nucleotides: TGTGCCAGCAGTCAACGACTAGCGGATTCCTACGAGCAGTACTTC. This sequence encodes CASSQRLADSYEQYF.

A few counts support this clonotype. The rearrangement joins TRBV5-4 to TRBJ1-6; D ambiguous. The CDR3 is 14 residues long. V was pared by 4 bases and J by 6 bases, with 11 bases between. Looked up from germline, CDR1 is SGHNT and CDR2 is YYREEE (reference sequence). CDR3: CASSAQGPNSPLHF. CDR3 in DNA: TGTGCCAGCAGCGCCCAAGGGCCTAATTCACCCCTCCACTTT.

The chain recombines TRBV29-1 with TRBJ2-1, with 7 bases fitting TRBD2. This CDR3 is built from 13 residues. Germline V gives CDR1 SQVTM, CDR2 ANQGSEA. J was trimmed by 3 bases and V by 5 bases; bases with no gene match: 4. In DNA, the CDR3 is TGCAGCGTTCGGGACTATCTCTACAATGAGCAGTTCTTC. Its protein is CSVRDYLYNEQFF.

The chain carries TRBV12-3 or TRBV12-4 and TRBJ1-5; D not resolved. Trimming removed 5 bases from V and 7 bases from J, with 12 bases in between. This CDR3 is built from 13 residues. CDR3 sequence (DNA): TGTGCCAGCAGTCCCCGGGCGGCGCAGCCCCAGCATTTT. It is translated as CASSPRAAQPQHF.

This clonotype was seen at least ten times. This chain joins TRBV20-1 and TRBJ2-7, with 7 bases fitting TRBD1. Germline-derived CDR1 and CDR2 are DFQATT and SNEGSKA (reference sequence). CDR3 length: 13 amino acids. The V and J ends lost 6 bases and 2 bases, in that order; junction bases with no gene match: 7. CDR3 in amino acids: CSALHRGTYEQYF. The CDR3 coding sequence is TGCAGTGCGCTCCACAGGGGTACCTACGAGCAGTACTTC.

As to this clonotype: Just one base apart from a much larger clone, this may be a read error. The chain couples TRBV2 to TRBJ2-2; TRBD2 matches 8 bases. CDR1 is SNHLY and CDR2 is FYNNEI in the germline V gene. The CDR3 covers 15 residues. V trimming: 4 bases; J trimming: 1 base; junction bases outside the gene matches: 2. In DNA, the CDR3 is TGTGCCAGCAGTGGACTAGCGAGGAACACCGGGGAGCTGTTTTTT. It translates to CASSGLARNTGELFF.

This chain uses TRBV24-1 with TRBJ2-2; the D is unclear. CDR1 KGHDR and CDR2 SFDVKD come from the germline V gene. V was pared by 3 bases and J by 0 bases, with 7 bases between. This CDR3 is 15 amino acids long. In DNA form, the CDR3 reads TGTGCCACCAGTGATCCTGGCCCGAACACCGGGGAGCTGTTTTTT. It encodes CATSDPGPNTGELFF.

This rearrangement joins TRBV28 to TRBJ1-6; D is unresolved. V was clipped by 5 bases and J by 2 bases, with 10 bases between them. Germline CDR1 is MDHEN and CDR2 is SYDVKM. The CDR3 consists of 15 residues. CDR3 sequence (DNA): TGTGCCAGCAGTCCCGAGGGTACCTATAATTCACCCCTCCACTTT. It yields the protein CASSPEGTYNSPLHF.

The rearrangement links TRBV5-4 to TRBJ2-5, with a tentative D call TRBD1 (5 bases). The CDR3 runs 14 residues. Germline V lookup: CDR1 SGHNT, CDR2 YYREEE (reference sequence). Deletions cut 3 bases from V and 2 bases from J, with 11 bases between. The chain's CDR3 is CASSSRGRQETQYF. The CDR3 DNA is TGTGCCAGCAGCTCTAGGGGCAGACAAGAGACCCAGTACTTC.

The chain employs TRBV19 and TRBJ2-2; 12 positions agree with TRBD2. V shed 7 bases, J shed 2 bases, and the junction held 8 bases outside the gene matches. The CDR3 has 17 residues. Germline assignment: CDR1 LNHDA and CDR2 SQIVND (reference sequence). The CDR3 loop reads CASTHLAGGLNTGELFF. The CDR3 nucleotides read TGTGCCAGTACCCATCTAGCGGGAGGGCTCAACACCGGGGAGCTGTTTTTT.